A selection of T cell receptor beta chains follows, all from one sample in a study of cytomegalovirus exposure and HLA in healthy donors. This table comes from immunoSEQ multiplex PCR, and its TCRdb copy is limited to in-frame clones, with some not included. The sample contains some 160,000 clones, 70% to 80% of which appear only once. Sample: PBMCs. The receptors were gathered from a woman between 35 and 50 years old in good health and CMV-seronegative. The CDR3 runs from the conserved cysteine through the conserved F or W. D genes are given only for firm matches. Some rows mark clone size as missing; the rest say once, few, many or name a class of expanded clone.

V gene	J gene	CDR3 length	clone size	D gene	CDR3 DNA	CDR3 protein
TRBV6-6	TRBJ2-7	13	-	-	TGTGCCAGCAGTTACGGCCCCTCCTACGAGCAGTACTTC	CASSYGPSYEQYF
TRBV27	TRBJ2-3	17	-	TRBD2	TGTGCCAGCAGTGGACTTAGCGGGAGGCCCAGCACAGATACGCAGTATTTT	CASSGLSGRPSTDTQYF
TRBV19	TRBJ2-7	15	-	-	TGTGCCAGTAGTTTCAGAGGGGACCGGGAGAACGAGCAGTACTTC	CASSFRGDRENEQYF
TRBV6-5	TRBJ2-1	15	-	TRBD2	TGTGCCAGCAGCTCTCCTAGCGGGAGAGTGCATGAGCAGTTCTTC	CASSSPSGRVHEQFF
TRBV10-3	TRBJ1-4	13	-	-	TGTGCCATCTGGGGAGTTGGGAATGAAAAACTGTTTTTT	CAIWGVGNEKLFF
TRBV11-2	TRBJ1-2	16	-	TRBD1	TGTGCCAGCAGCTTCGGACAGGGTTACACTACTAGTGGCTACACCTTC	CASSFGQGYTTSGYTF
TRBV9	TRBJ2-1	16	-	TRBD2	TGTGCCAGCAGCGATGAGACTAGCGCCGGCCCTGGGGAGCAGTTCTTC	CASSDETSAGPGEQFF
TRBV5-8	TRBJ2-1	16	once	TRBD2	TGTGCCAGCAGCCCGAGGACTAGCGGGGGGCGCCATGAGCAGTTCTTC	CASSPRTSGGRHEQFF
TRBV6-5	TRBJ1-6	13	-	-	TGTGCCTACCCGGGGGATATGAGTTCACCCCTCCACTTT	CAYPGDMSSPLHF
TRBV5-6	TRBJ2-5	16	-	TRBD2	TGTGCCAGCACCGTAGCACTAGCGGGAGGGAGAGAGACCCAGTACTTC	CASTVALAGGRETQYF
TRBV7-2	TRBJ2-7	15	-	TRBD1	TGTGCCAGCAGCACCGACCGCAGACAGGGTGGCGAGCAGTACTTC	CASSTDRRQGGEQYF
TRBV5-1	TRBJ1-4	14	-	-	TGCGCCAGCAGCCCGCAGAGGACTAATGAAAAACTGTTTTTT	CASSPQRTNEKLFF
TRBV5-1	TRBJ2-5	15	-	-	TGCGCCAGCAGCTTGGGGGGCGACAGTGTGGAGACCCAGTACTTC	CASSLGGDSVETQYF
TRBV6-5	TRBJ1-1	13	-	-	TGTGCCAGCGTACAGGAAGGTAGGACTGAAGCTTTCTTT	CASVQEGRTEAFF
TRBV5-6	TRBJ2-3	15	-	-	TGTGCCAGCAGCTTGTTAGGGACATCTCGTAATACGCAGTATTTT	CASSLLGTSRNTQYF
TRBV7-2	TRBJ2-7	16	-	TRBD2	TGTGCCAGCAGCCGACCGGCGGGGGGCGGGAGGTACGAGCAGTACTTC	CASSRPAGGGRYEQYF
TRBV30	TRBJ1-4	17	-	-	TGTGCCTGGAGTGTGGGGCCTGGCAGGGTGACTAATGAAAAACTGTTTTTT	CAWSVGPGRVTNEKLFF
TRBV5-8	TRBJ2-1	19	few	TRBD2	TGTGCCAGCAGCCGAGGAGGAATTAGCGGGAGGGCCGGATACAATGAGCAGTTCTTC	CASSRGGISGRAGYNEQFF
TRBV6-1	TRBJ1-1	14	-	TRBD1	TGTGCCAGCAGAACCGGGACAGGGGCGGCTGAAGCTTTCTTT	CASRTGTGAAEAFF
TRBV15	TRBJ1-5	14	-	-	TGTGCCACCAGCAGATCAGGGATCCACCAGCCCCAGCATTTT	CATSRSGIHQPQHF
TRBV9	TRBJ2-1	16	-	TRBD2	TGTGCCAGCAGCGCCGCCGGGACTAGCGGGAGGGGGAAGGCGTTCTTC	CASSAAGTSGRGKAFF
TRBV7-2	TRBJ1-1	15	-	TRBD1	TGTGCCAGCAGCTCCCGGACAGGGTGGAACACTGAAGCTTTCTTT	CASSSRTGWNTEAFF
TRBV30	TRBJ2-3	14	-	-	TGTGCCTGGAGTTATAGCAGGGGCACAGATACGCAGTATTTT	CAWSYSRGTDTQYF
TRBV11-3	TRBJ2-6	16	-	-	TGTGCCAGCAGCTTAGACAGGGGTTTCAGGGCCAACGTCCTGACTTTC	CASSLDRGFRANVLTF
TRBV6-6	TRBJ1-4	15	-	TRBD1	TGTGCCAGCAGTTACAGTGGGACAGCTAATGAAAAACTGTTTTTT	CASSYSGTANEKLFF
TRBV5-1	TRBJ2-2	16	once	TRBD1	TGCGCCAGCAGCTTAGTTGCCACAGGGGACACCGGGGAGCTGTTTTTT	CASSLVATGDTGELFF
TRBV5-6	TRBJ2-3	13	-	-	TGTGCCAGCAGCTACGGTGGTCCAGATACGCAGTATTTT	CASSYGGPDTQYF
TRBV12-5	TRBJ1-3	14	-	-	TGTGCTAGTGGCTTAAGGACAGCTGGAAACACCATATATTTT	CASGLRTAGNTIYF
TRBV5-1	TRBJ2-7	16	-	-	TGCGCCAGCAGCTTGGCAGTGGGGGGAGGCTATGGCGAGCAGTACTTC	CASSLAVGGGYGEQYF
TRBV5-1	TRBJ2-3	16	-	TRBD2	TGCGCCAGCAGCTTGGGTCTAGCGGGGGTGCAGGGTACGCAGTATTTT	CASSLGLAGVQGTQYF
TRBV10-3	TRBJ1-5	14	few	TRBD1	TGTGCCATCAGCAGACAGGGGGGCAATCAGCCCCAGCATTTT	CAISRQGGNQPQHF
TRBV19	TRBJ1-2	14	-	TRBD1	TGTGCCACCCAGACAGGGCCGGGCTTCTATGGCTACACCTTC	CATQTGPGFYGYTF
TRBV28	TRBJ2-7	13	-	-	TGTGCCAGCAACTCCGGAGGGCCAGGTGAGCAGTACTTC	CASNSGGPGEQYF
TRBV5-1	TRBJ2-7	15	-	TRBD1	TGCGCCAGCAGATCGGGACAGGGAAAAGGCCTCAAGCAGTACTTC	CASRSGQGKGLKQYF
TRBV19	TRBJ1-6	15	-	TRBD1	TGTGCCAGTAGTATAGATCGGGACAGTAATTCACCCCTCCACTTT	CASSIDRDSNSPLHF
TRBV6-1	TRBJ1-3	15	-	-	TGTGCCAGCAGTGCCATCGTCCAGGGAGGAAACACCATATATTTT	CASSAIVQGGNTIYF
TRBV19	TRBJ2-5	14	-	TRBD1	TGTGCCAGTAGTACCGACAGGGGGCGGGAGACCCAGTACTTC	CASSTDRGRETQYF
TRBV5-1	TRBJ2-1	13	-	TRBD1	TGCGCCAGCAGCTACGGACAGGGGAATGAGCAGTTCTTC	CASSYGQGNEQFF
TRBV7-2	TRBJ2-5	14	-	-	TGTGCCAGCAGCTTAGCGCGTCTAGTTGAGACCCAGTACTTC	CASSLARLVETQYF
TRBV28	TRBJ2-7	14	-	TRBD2	TGTGCCAGCTGGACTAGCGCCGACTACTACGAGCAGTACTTC	CASWTSADYYEQYF
TRBV2	TRBJ2-7	14	-	TRBD2	TGTGCCAGCAGTATGTCTAGCGGGAGGGACGAGCAGTACTTC	CASSMSSGRDEQYF
TRBV7-2	TRBJ2-7	15	-	TRBD1	TGTGCCAGCAGCTTAATCGGGACAGGGGCCTACGAGCAGTACTTC	CASSLIGTGAYEQYF
TRBV7-3	TRBJ2-1	16	-	TRBD1	TGTGCCAGCAGCCTCGCCGGGACAGGGGCCTACAATGAGCAGTTCTTC	CASSLAGTGAYNEQFF
TRBV6-1	TRBJ1-5	15	few	TRBD1	TGTGCCAGCAGGCCCGGGACAGGCGTCGGTCAGCCCCAGCATTTT	CASRPGTGVGQPQHF
TRBV6-1	TRBJ1-2	14	-	TRBD1	TGTGCCAGCTCCAGACAGGGGGGAGCAGATGGCTACACCTTC	CASSRQGGADGYTF
TRBV6-1	TRBJ2-3	15	-	-	TGTGCCAGCGCTCTCGGGGGAGGAATAAAAGATACGCAGTATTTT	CASALGGGIKDTQYF
TRBV5-1	TRBJ2-7	16	-	TRBD1	TGCGCCAGCAGCCCCCTAGGGGACAGGGGCTCCTGCGAGCAGTACTTC	CASSPLGDRGSCEQYF
TRBV5-6	TRBJ1-6	14	-	-	TGTGCCAGCAGTCGACGGGAAAATAATTCACCCCTCCACTTT	CASSRRENNSPLHF
TRBV19	TRBJ2-3	15	-	TRBD1	TGTGCCAGTTGCGACTCCGGGACAGGCACAGATACGCAGTATTTT	CASCDSGTGTDTQYF
TRBV5-4	TRBJ2-5	12	-	-	TGTGCCAGCAGCAACCCGAGGGAGACCCAGTACTTC	CASSNPRETQYF
TRBV5-1	TRBJ2-2	16	-	TRBD1	TGCGCCAGCAGCCTAAGGACAGGCCTGAACACCGGGGAGCTGTTTTTT	CASSLRTGLNTGELFF
TRBV19	TRBJ2-4	15	-	TRBD2	TGTGCCAGTACCCCTCTCCTCGGCGGGGGGAACATTCAGTACTTC	CASTPLLGGGNIQYF
TRBV6-5	TRBJ1-1	13	few	-	TGTGCCAGCAGTAGGAGGCGGGTAACTGAAGCTTTCTTT	CASSRRRVTEAFF
TRBV6-6	TRBJ1-1	13	-	-	TGTGCCACCAAAGGGGCAGGGAACACTGAAGCTTTCTTT	CATKGAGNTEAFF
TRBV14	TRBJ2-1	12	-	-	TGTGCCAGCAGCCGCGTAATGAATGAGCAGTTCTTC	CASSRVMNEQFF
TRBV6-5	TRBJ1-1	16	-	TRBD1	TGTGCCAGCAGTTCCGCCGGGACAGGCCCGAACACTGAAGCTTTCTTT	CASSSAGTGPNTEAFF
TRBV10-2	TRBJ2-7	14	-	-	TGCGCCAGCAGTGAGTCGAAAAGGAGCTACGAGCAGTACTTC	CASSESKRSYEQYF